This is a list of T cell receptor beta chains from one sample in a study of Graves' ophthalmopathy and Graves' hyperthyroidism. MiXCR, applied by TCRdb to the multiplex PCR reads, yields one record per CDR3 protein. Here the sample spans 350,000 to 400,000 distinct CDR3 sequences, 15% being singletons. The sample consisted of peripheral blood. These receptors were obtained from a woman between 18 and 30 years old with stable Graves' hyperthyroidism. CDR3s include the opening cysteine and the closing phenylalanine or tryptophan. Each record gives: V gene, D gene, clone size, J gene, CDR3 protein, CDR3 DNA. D genes are given only for firm matches. Clone sizes are given selectively: once, few, many, or a class where the clone is expanded.

TRBV2,.,many,TRBJ1-5,CASTVEVSNQPQHF,TGTGCCAGCACGGTCGAGGTTTCGAATCAGCCCCAGCATTTT
TRBV5-1,TRBD2,.,TRBJ2-2,CASSGRDYMPGELFF,TGCGCCAGCAGCGGACGGGACTATATGCCCGGGGAGCTGTTTTTT
TRBV6-5,.,many,TRBJ2-2,CASSYQLTAPNTGELFF,TGTGCCAGCAGTTACCAGTTGACAGCCCCGAACACCGGGGAGCTGTTTTTT
TRBV29-1,TRBD1,.,TRBJ1-2,CSVDGDRDNYGYTF,TGCAGCGTTGACGGGGACAGGGACAACTATGGCTACACCTTC
TRBV20-1,.,many,TRBJ1-5,CSASTSSNQPQHF,TGCAGTGCTAGTACATCTAGCAATCAGCCCCAGCATTTT
TRBV5-1,.,many,TRBJ1-3,CASSLIGSSGNTIYF,TGCGCCAGCAGCTTGATCGGCAGCTCTGGAAACACCATATATTTT
TRBV2,.,many,TRBJ1-2,CASSEAIETYGYTF,TGTGCCAGCAGTGAAGCAATAGAGACCTATGGCTACACCTTC
TRBV6-5,.,many,TRBJ1-2,CASSYRANGLYGYTF,TGTGCCAGCAGTTATCGAGCAAACGGGCTCTATGGCTACACCTTC
TRBV2,.,many,TRBJ1-1,CASSEHWGSNTEAFF,TGTGCCAGCAGTGAACATTGGGGTTCGAACACTGAAGCTTTCTTT
TRBV2,.,.,TRBJ2-7,CASSEGSNFIYEQYF,TGTGCCAGCAGTGAAGGTAGTAACTTTATCTACGAGCAGTACTTC
TRBV20-1,.,.,TRBJ1-1,CSAPGGGMGTEAFF,TGCAGTGCCCCGGGAGGAGGGATGGGCACTGAAGCTTTCTTT
TRBV29-1,.,.,TRBJ1-2,CSVDPPGTPKINYGYTF,TGCAGCGTTGACCCCCCCGGGACACCGAAAATCAACTATGGCTACACCTTC
TRBV5-1,TRBD1,.,TRBJ2-7,CASSSGTEIEQYF,TGCGCCAGCAGCTCCGGGACAGAAATCGAGCAGTACTTC
TRBV10-2,.,many,TRBJ1-1,CASSEGRDTEAFF,TGCGCCAGCAGTGAAGGGAGGGACACTGAAGCTTTCTTT
TRBV6-2/TRBV6-3,.,many,TRBJ1-1,CASSPSGGTKEAFF,TGTGCCAGCAGTCCCAGCGGGGGGACCAAAGAAGCTTTCTTT
TRBV12-3/TRBV12-4,.,many,TRBJ1-2,CASSLGAGRNYGYTF,TGTGCCAGCAGTTTAGGGGCGGGCAGGAACTATGGCTACACCTTC
TRBV7-9,.,few,TRBJ2-5,CASSLTAAQGTQYF,TGTGCCAGCAGCTTAACTGCGGCCCAGGGGACCCAGTACTTC
TRBV7-6,.,many,TRBJ1-1,CASSYGEGLGDTEAFF,TGTGCCAGCAGCTACGGAGAGGGCTTGGGGGACACTGAAGCTTTCTTT
TRBV28,.,.,TRBJ2-7,CASSPRGAPWDIYEQYF,TGTGCCAGCAGTCCCCGGGGCGCTCCTTGGGACATCTACGAGCAGTACTTC
TRBV9,.,many,TRBJ1-5,CASSVGRANQPQHF,TGTGCCAGCAGCGTAGGCAGGGCCAATCAGCCCCAGCATTTT
TRBV6-5,.,many,TRBJ2-7,CANAVDFGEQYF,TGTGCCAACGCGGTAGATTTTGGCGAGCAGTACTTC
TRBV9,TRBD1,few,TRBJ2-7,CASSVLTGGGEQYF,TGTGCCAGCAGCGTACTAACAGGGGGCGGCGAGCAGTACTTC
TRBV6-6,TRBD1,many,TRBJ1-2,CASSFIQGLSNYGYTF,TGTGCCAGCAGTTTCATACAGGGGCTCAGTAACTATGGCTACACCTTC
TRBV13,.,many,TRBJ2-7,CASSLAQAIQQYF,TGTGCCAGCAGCTTGGCACAGGCCATACAGCAGTACTTC
TRBV11-3,TRBD2,many,TRBJ2-2,CASSLGLAAFNTGELFF,TGTGCCAGCAGCCTCGGACTAGCGGCGTTCAACACCGGGGAGCTGTTTTTT
TRBV9,.,many,TRBJ1-2,CASSGAASLNYGYTF,TGTGCCAGCAGCGGTGCGGCTAGCCTAAACTATGGCTACACCTTC